The 14 T cell receptor beta chains listed next were all sequenced from one sample in a study of PD-L1 blockade in urothelial cancer. The method was immunoSEQ multiplex PCR; TCRdb's version includes in-frame clones alone and lacks a portion of them. The table lists roughly 51,000 clones, over 75% of them singletons. Time point meaning: peripheral blood 6 weeks after treatment start. Specimen: PBMCs, collected around atezolizumab (anti-PD-L1) treatment. The receptors shown here come from a man aged 50 or older with urothelial cancer.

This chain connects TRBV6-5 to TRBJ1-4; a weak D match, TRBD1 (6 bases). The length of the CDR3 is 14 residues. Germline V lookup: CDR1 MNHEY, CDR2 SVGAGI. V was clipped by 5 bases and J by 6 bases, with 13 bases between them. The CDR3 is CASSQGQWDEKLFF. Written as DNA, the CDR3 is TGTGCCAGCAGTCAGGGGCAGTGGGATGAAAAACTGTTTTTT.

The chain is built from TRBV5-6 and TRBJ1-5; D is unclear. V lost 4 bases and J 1 base, leaving 9 bases between the germline ends. This CDR3 has 14 amino acids. The V gene's germline CDR1 is SGHDT and CDR2 YYEEEE. CDR3 region: CASSHLGSNQPQHF. The CDR3 DNA reads as TGTGCCAGCAGCCATCTCGGGAGCAATCAGCCCCAGCATTTT. Looking up the rest from reference TRBV5-6 and TRBJ1-5 gives the full variable domain: DAGVTQSPTHLIKTRGQQVTLRCSPKSGHDTVSWYQQALGQGPQFIFQYYEEEERQRGNFPDRFSGHQFPNYSSELNVNALLLGDSALYLCASSHLGSNQPQHFGDGTRLSIL.

The J gene is TRBJ2-7, the V gene TRBV6-1; weak D call: TRBD1 (6 bases). V was cut by 6 bases and J by 3 bases, with 18 bases left in between. This CDR3 is built from 15 residues. CDR1 is MNHNS and CDR2 is SASEGT in the germline V gene. As DNA, the CDR3 is TGTGCCAGCAGCTCTGGACAGATTGGGCACTACGAGCAGTACTTC. Translated: CASSSGQIGHYEQYF.

Only a few counts were recorded for this clone. The J gene is TRBJ1-2, the V gene TRBV19; D uncertain. CDR1 is LNHDA, CDR2 SQIVND, per germline (reference sequence). Trimming removed 6 bases at V and 1 base at J, with 12 bases between. This CDR3 region has 14 residues. CDR3 region: CASSTSAVNYGYTF. Written as DNA, the CDR3 is TGTGCCAGTAGCACCTCAGCGGTTAACTATGGCTACACCTTC.

This clone was observed a handful of times. The V call is TRBV9, the J call TRBJ1-1; tentative D call: TRBD1 (5 bases). CDR1 and CDR2 from the germline V gene are SGDLS and YYNGEE. This CDR3 has 13 amino acids. Trimming pared 0 bases from V and 7 bases from J, leaving 10 bases between. DNA for the CDR3: TGTGCCAGCAGCGTAGGGTACCAGGGTGAAGCTTTCTTT. This sequence encodes CASSVGYQGEAFF.

The chain joins TRBV27 to TRBJ1-5; perhaps TRBD1 as D (5 bases). This CDR3 spans 15 amino acids. The V gene's germline CDR1 is MNHEY and CDR2 SMNVEV (reference sequence). V lost 5 bases to trimming and J lost 3 bases, with 14 bases between them. CDR3 bases: TGTGCCAGCAGTCCCATCAGGGCCACCAATCAGCCCCAGCATTTT. Its translation: CASSPIRATNQPQHF.

The chain uses TRBV19 and TRBJ2-1; 13 nucleotides agree with TRBD2. This CDR3 has 17 residues. Trimming cost V 6 bases and J 1 base; bases outside gene matches: 6. Germline loops: CDR1 LNHDA, CDR2 SQIVND (reference sequence). CDR3 amino acids: CASSRLAGGGSYNEQFF. Here the CDR3 DNA reads TGTGCCAGTAGCCGACTAGCGGGAGGAGGGTCCTACAATGAGCAGTTCTTC.

This chain links TRBV10-2 with TRBJ1-1; 8 bases map to TRBD1. Per the germline V gene, CDR1 is WSHSY and CDR2 is SAAADI. There are 15 residues in the CDR3. The V gene end was trimmed by 8 bases and the J gene end by 0 bases; junction bases not matched to a gene: 8. The chain's CDR3 is CASLKQGVLNTEAFF. CDR3 in DNA: TGCGCCAGCTTAAAACAGGGGGTACTGAACACTGAAGCTTTCTTT.

The chain recombines TRBV15 with TRBJ2-7; TRBD2 matches 11 bases. CDR1 is LNHNV, CDR2 YYDKDF, per germline (reference sequence). The CDR3 spans 17 residues. V was clipped by 0 bases and J by 3 bases; unmatched bases: 7. The CDR3 loop is CATSRDLAGGRLYEQYF. CDR3 nucleotides: TGTGCCACCAGCAGAGACCTAGCGGGGGGACGACTCTACGAGCAGTACTTC.

The chain joins TRBV19 to TRBJ2-5; 7 bases map to TRBD2. With V trimmed by 3 bases and J by 4 bases, 2 bases remained unmatched. This CDR3 has 13 residues. Germline loops: CDR1 LNHDA, CDR2 SQIVND (reference sequence). Here the CDR3 reads CASSILAGETQYF. CDR3 sequence (DNA): TGTGCCAGTAGTATCTTAGCGGGAGAGACCCAGTACTTC.

The CDR3 DNA is TGCAGCGTTGAGGGACAGGGGGGTTCTGCGGAGACCCAGTACTTC. Translating gives CSVEGQGGSAETQYF. The chain carries TRBV29-1 and TRBJ2-5; 11 positions match TRBD1. CDR3 length: 15 residues. The V gene's germline CDR1 is SQVTM and CDR2 ANQGSEA. The trim removed 3 bases at V and 5 bases at J, leaving 8 bases unmatched.

Worth noting for this clone: An end of the junction does not agree with germline; a read error may underlie this. The rearrangement uses TRBV11-1 and TRBJ2-5; 10 bases align to TRBD2. The CDR3 length is 15 residues. From germline, CDR1 is SGHAT and CDR2 FQDESV (reference sequence). The CDR3 is CASSFPSGGEDTQYF. The CDR3, as DNA: TGTGCCAGCAGCTTCCCTAGCGGGGGAGAAGATACCCAGTACTTC.

As concerns this clone: Other DNA sequences in this sample translate to the same CDR3. The chain links TRBV7-9 to TRBJ1-1; 9 bases agree with TRBD1. Germline CDR1 and CDR2: SEHNR and FQNEAQ (reference sequence). This CDR3 spans 15 amino acids. With 5 bases clipped from V and 4 bases from J, the junction kept 8 bases outside the gene matches. CDR3 DNA sequence: TGTGCCAGCAGCCCCAGAGACAGGGGGAGCACTGAAGCTTTCTTT. Encoded protein: CASSPRDRGSTEAFF.

This rearrangement joins TRBV2 to TRBJ1-4; 9 bases fit TRBD1. The CDR3 has 15 residues. CDR1 SNHLY and CDR2 FYNNEI come from the germline V gene. The V and J ends lost 6 bases and 4 bases, in that order; junction bases with no gene match: 6. This CDR3 reads CASRDGTGFNEKLFF. DNA for the CDR3: TGTGCCAGCAGGGATGGGACAGGGTTTAATGAAAAACTGTTTTTT. Full variable domain (remainder filled in from reference TRBV2 and TRBJ1-4): EPEVTQTPSHQVTQMGQEVILRCVPISNHLYFYWYRQILGQKVEFLVSFYNNEISEKSEIFDDQFSVERPDGSNFTLKIRSTKLEDSAMYFCASRDGTGFNEKLFFGSGTQLSVL.